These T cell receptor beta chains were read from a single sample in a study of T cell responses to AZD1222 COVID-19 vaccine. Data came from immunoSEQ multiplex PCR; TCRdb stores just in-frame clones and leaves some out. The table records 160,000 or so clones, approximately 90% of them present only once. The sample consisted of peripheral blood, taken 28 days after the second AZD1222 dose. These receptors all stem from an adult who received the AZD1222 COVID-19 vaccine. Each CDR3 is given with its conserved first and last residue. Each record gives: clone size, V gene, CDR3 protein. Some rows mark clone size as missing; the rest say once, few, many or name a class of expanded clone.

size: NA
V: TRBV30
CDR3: CASPSRDRGTLNYGYTF

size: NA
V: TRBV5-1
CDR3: CASSLRGLSYEQYF

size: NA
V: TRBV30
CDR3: CAWSVQGAGGYTF

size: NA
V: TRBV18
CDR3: CASSPQGGNAEQYF

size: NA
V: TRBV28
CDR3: CASSWDFGGRETQYF

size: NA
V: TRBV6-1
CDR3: CASSEGWSNTEAFF

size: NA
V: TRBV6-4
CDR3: CASRPGTGATEAFF

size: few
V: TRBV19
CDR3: CASSIWPGGYTF

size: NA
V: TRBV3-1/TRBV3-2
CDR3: CASSQDVRAGYTF

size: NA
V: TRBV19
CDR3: CASSIQATSTDTQYF

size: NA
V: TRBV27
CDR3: CASSEGSHEQFF

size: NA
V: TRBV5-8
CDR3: CASSRSGTGFQPQHF

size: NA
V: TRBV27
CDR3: CASTRGTGWFF

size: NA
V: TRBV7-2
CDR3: CASSLEVAGEEQFF

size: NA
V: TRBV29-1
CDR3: CSVGSGQGLRYGYTF

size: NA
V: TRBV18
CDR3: CASSPRRGEVPGGFF

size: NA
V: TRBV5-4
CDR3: CASSYTGDGYTF

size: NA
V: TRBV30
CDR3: CAWSVQVYQPQHF

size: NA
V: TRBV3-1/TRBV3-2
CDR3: CASSQGGGLIGEKLFF

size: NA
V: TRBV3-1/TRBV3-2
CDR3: CASSQEGTGAVNEQFF

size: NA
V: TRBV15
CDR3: CATSREGVRNTEAFF

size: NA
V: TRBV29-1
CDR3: CSVASDSYQPQHF

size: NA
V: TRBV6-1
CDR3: CASSEAGGQGLSPLHF

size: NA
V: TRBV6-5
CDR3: CASGTGFRVEQYF

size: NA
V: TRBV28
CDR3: CASSFLDLVSNQPQHF

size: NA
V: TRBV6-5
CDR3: CATRDRGGQEAFF

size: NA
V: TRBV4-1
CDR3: CASSQVLTRQEETQYF

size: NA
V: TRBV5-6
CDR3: CASSLLRGGRNTDTQYF

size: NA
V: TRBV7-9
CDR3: CASSPPEETQYF

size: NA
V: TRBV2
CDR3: CAIPPGTSTDTQYF

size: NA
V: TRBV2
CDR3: CASFTRNSGNTIYF

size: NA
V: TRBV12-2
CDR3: CASRLGGSGANVLTF

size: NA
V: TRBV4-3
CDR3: CASSQGWTVNTEAFF

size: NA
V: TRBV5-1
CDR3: CASSLSDGGHGYTF

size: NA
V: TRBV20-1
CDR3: CSARSSEKLFF

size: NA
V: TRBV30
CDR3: CALHRVGGYTF

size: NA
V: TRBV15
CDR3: CATSREILSNQPQHF

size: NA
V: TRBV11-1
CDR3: CASSLFETQYF

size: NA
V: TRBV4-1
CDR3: CASSHTPVGAEAFF

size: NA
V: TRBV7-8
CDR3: CASSPTEALGFINTQYF

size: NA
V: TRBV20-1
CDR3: CSASGGGIRAEAFF

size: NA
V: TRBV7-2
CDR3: CASGPRGRPYEQYF

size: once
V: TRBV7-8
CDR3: CASSFFISEAFF

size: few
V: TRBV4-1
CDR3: CASSPGQLEQYF

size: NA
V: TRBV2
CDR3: CASSEETGANYGYTF

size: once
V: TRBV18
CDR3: CASSPSTDANYGYTF

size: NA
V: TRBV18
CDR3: CASSPDTTDTQYF

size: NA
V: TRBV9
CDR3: CASSPRLNPYEQYF

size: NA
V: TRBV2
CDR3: CASSELAGKMGGYTF

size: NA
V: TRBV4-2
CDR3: CASTRLAGGKETQYF

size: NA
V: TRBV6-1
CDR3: CASSEIVYNEQFF

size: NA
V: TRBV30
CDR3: CAWNHPGNSPLHF

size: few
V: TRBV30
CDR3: CAWERGYNSPLHF

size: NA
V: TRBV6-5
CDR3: CASSQPGGRSHEQYF

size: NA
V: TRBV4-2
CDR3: CASSQAGTGGDEQYF

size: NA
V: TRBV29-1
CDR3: CSVGGGGGTEAFF

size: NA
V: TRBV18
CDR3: CASSINRQGWSQETQYF

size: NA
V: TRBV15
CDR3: CATSRERDEQYF

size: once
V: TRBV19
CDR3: CAICDMGTYGYTF

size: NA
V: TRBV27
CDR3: CASSPLRTGELFF